The next 4 T cell receptor beta chains were all read from a single sample in a study of blood T cell repertoires in COVID-19. Clones were read by immunoSEQ multiplex PCR, and TCRdb kept only the in-frame ones, dropping some. The sample contains some 70,000 clones, 80% to 90% of which appear only once. Sequencing used peripheral blood. The receptors come from a man aged 50 to 60 with acute or convalescent COVID-19.

The chain couples TRBV3-1 (or the pseudogene TRBV3-2) to TRBJ1-2; tentative D call: TRBD1 (6 bases). With 4 bases removed from V and 2 bases from J, the gap between germline ends came to 11 bases. The CDR3 is 14 residues long. Looked up from germline, CDR1 is LGHDT and CDR2 is YNNKEL (reference sequence). CDR3 DNA: TGTGCCAGCAGCCCACCACAGGGAAACTATGGCTACACCTTC. It yields the protein CASSPPQGNYGYTF.

The V and J genes are TRBV3-1 (or the pseudogene TRBV3-2) and TRBJ2-2; D is possibly TRBD2 (6 bases). The V end was cut by 1 base, the J end by 1 base, with 7 bases between. This CDR3 region has 15 residues. Germline V gene lookup returns CDR1 LGHDT and CDR2 YNNKEL (reference sequence). The CDR3 region has the DNA TGTGCCAGCAGCCAAGGACTAGTGAACACCGGGGAGCTGTTTTTT. This gives the protein CASSQGLVNTGELFF.

The J gene is TRBJ2-6, the V gene TRBV7-9; the D is unclear. Germline loops: CDR1 SEHNR, CDR2 FQNEAQ (reference sequence). CDR3 size: 19 residues. Trimming stripped 1 base from V and 0 bases from J, with 16 bases between. The CDR3 loop is CASSLGGSYSYSGANVLTF. CDR3 nucleotide sequence: TGTGCCAGCAGCTTAGGAGGAAGCTACTCTTACTCTGGGGCCAACGTCCTGACTTTC.

The chain carries TRBV7-6 and TRBJ2-3; 7 bases are a match to TRBD2. In germline, CDR1 is SGHVS, CDR2 FNYEAQ. This CDR3 region has 16 residues. The V segment lost 0 bases and the J segment 0 bases; nucleotides outside the gene matches: 3. The DNA of the CDR3 is TGTGCCAGCAGCTTAGCGGTTAGCGGGAGCACAGATACGCAGTATTTT. It is translated as CASSLAVSGSTDTQYF.